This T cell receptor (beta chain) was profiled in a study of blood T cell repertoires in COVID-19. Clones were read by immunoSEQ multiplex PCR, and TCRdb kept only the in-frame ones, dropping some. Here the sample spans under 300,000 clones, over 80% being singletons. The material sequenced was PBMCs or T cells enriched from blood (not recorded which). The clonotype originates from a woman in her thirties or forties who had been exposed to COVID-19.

The CDR3 DNA reads as TGTGCCAGCAGCTCGACTAGCGGGAGCCTCCCCTACAATGAGCAGTTCTTC. Translated: CASSSTSGSLPYNEQFF. The V and J genes are TRBV5-4 and TRBJ2-1, with TRBD2 matching over 12 bases. V lost 3 bases and J lost 2; bases outside the gene matches: 6. The germline gives CDR1 SGHNT, CDR2 YYREEE (reference sequence). CDR3 length: 17 residues. Looking up the rest from reference TRBV5-4 and TRBJ2-1 gives the full variable domain: ETGVTQSPTHLIKTRGQQVTLRCSSQSGHNTVSWYQQALGQGPQFIFQYYREEENGRGNFPPRFSGLQFPNYSSELNVNALELDDSALYLCASSSTSGSLPYNEQFFGPGTRLTVL.